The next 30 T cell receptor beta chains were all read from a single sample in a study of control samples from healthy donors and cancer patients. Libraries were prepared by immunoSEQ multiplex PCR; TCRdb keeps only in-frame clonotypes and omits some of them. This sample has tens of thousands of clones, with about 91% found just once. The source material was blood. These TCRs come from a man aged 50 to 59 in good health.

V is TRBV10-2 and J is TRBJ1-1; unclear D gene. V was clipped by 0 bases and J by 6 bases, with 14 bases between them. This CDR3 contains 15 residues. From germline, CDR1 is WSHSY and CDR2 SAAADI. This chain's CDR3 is CASSESGSLSAEAFF. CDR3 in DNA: TGCGCCAGCAGTGAGTCGGGGTCGCTAAGCGCTGAAGCTTTCTTT.

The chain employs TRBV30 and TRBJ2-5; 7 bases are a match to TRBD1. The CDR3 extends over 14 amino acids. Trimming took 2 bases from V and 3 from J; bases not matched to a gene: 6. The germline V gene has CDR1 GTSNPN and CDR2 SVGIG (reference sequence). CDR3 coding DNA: TGTGCCTGGAGTCCGGGACAGACTAAAGAGACCCAGTACTTC. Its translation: CAWSPGQTKETQYF.

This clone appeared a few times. CDR3 sequence (DNA): TGTGCCAGCAGCTCGGGTAGCGGGGGGAACAATGAGCAGTTCTTC. This translates into CASSSGSGGNNEQFF. The chain combines TRBV7-2 with TRBJ2-1; 10 nucleotides line up with TRBD2. With 4 bases clipped from V and 5 bases from J, the junction kept 5 bases outside the gene matches. The CDR3 is made up of 15 amino acids. CDR1 is SGHTA, CDR2 FQGNSA, per germline.

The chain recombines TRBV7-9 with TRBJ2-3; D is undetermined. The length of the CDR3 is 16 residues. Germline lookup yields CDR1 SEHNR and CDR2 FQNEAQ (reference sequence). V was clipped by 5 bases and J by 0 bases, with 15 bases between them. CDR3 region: CASSAPLRMSTDTQYF. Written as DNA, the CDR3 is TGTGCCAGCAGCGCCCCCCTACGGATGAGCACAGATACGCAGTATTTT.

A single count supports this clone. In DNA, the CDR3 is TGTGCCAGCAGCCACTACATAACAGGGGACTACGCTTTCTTT. Amino acid sequence: CASSHYITGDYAFF. J is TRBJ1-1 and V is TRBV14; 7 nucleotides agree with TRBD1. Trimming cost V 3 bases and J 11 bases; bases outside gene matches: 12. Germline assignment: CDR1 SGHDN and CDR2 FVKESK. This CDR3 is 14 amino acids long.

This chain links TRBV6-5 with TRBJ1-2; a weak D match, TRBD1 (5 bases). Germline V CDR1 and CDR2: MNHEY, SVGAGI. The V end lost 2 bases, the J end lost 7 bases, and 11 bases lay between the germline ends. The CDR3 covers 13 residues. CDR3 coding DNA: TGTGCCAGCAGTTACCCCGGGACGGTTGGCTACACCTTC. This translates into CASSYPGTVGYTF.

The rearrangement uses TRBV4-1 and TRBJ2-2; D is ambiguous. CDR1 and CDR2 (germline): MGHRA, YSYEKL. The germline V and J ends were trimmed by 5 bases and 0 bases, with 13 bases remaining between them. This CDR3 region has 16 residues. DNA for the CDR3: TGCGCCAGCAGCACTGAGATGGGCGCGAACACCGGGGAGCTGTTTTTT. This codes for CASSTEMGANTGELFF.

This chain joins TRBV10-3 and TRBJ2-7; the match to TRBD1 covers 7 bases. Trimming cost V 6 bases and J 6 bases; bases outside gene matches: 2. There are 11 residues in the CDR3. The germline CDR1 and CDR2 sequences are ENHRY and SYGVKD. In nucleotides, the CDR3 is TGTGCCATCAGGGGACAGAGCGAGCAGTACTTC. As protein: CAIRGQSEQYF.

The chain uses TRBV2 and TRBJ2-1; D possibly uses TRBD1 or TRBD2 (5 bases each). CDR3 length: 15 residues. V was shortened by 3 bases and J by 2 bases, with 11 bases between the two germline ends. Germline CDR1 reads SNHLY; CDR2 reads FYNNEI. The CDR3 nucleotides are TGTGCCAGCAGTGAGTGGCAGGGAGCCTACAATGAGCAGTTCTTC. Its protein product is CASSEWQGAYNEQFF.

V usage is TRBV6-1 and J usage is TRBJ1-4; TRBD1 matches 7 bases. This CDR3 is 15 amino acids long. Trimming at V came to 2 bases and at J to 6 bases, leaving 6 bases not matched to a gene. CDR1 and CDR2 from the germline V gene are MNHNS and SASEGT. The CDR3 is CASSEFSGGDEKLFF. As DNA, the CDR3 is TGTGCCAGCAGTGAATTCTCAGGGGGTGATGAAAAACTGTTTTTT.

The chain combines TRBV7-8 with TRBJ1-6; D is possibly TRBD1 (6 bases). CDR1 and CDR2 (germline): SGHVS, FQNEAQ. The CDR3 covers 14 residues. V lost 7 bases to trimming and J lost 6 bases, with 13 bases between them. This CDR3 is CASTRGAVNSPLHF. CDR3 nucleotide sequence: TGTGCCAGCACAAGGGGGGCAGTTAATTCACCCCTCCACTTT.

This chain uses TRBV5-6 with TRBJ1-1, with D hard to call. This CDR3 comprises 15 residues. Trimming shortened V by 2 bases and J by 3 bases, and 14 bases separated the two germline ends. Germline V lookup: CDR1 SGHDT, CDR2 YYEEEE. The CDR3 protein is CASSLDLGRHTEAFF. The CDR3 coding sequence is TGTGCCAGCAGCTTAGATTTAGGACGACACACTGAAGCTTTCTTT.

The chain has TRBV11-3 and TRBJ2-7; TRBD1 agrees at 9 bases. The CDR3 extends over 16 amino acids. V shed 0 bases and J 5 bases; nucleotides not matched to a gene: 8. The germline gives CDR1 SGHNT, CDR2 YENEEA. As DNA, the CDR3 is TGTGCCAGCAGCTTAGATGCCGGGACAGGGTCCAACGAGCAGTACTTC. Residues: CASSLDAGTGSNEQYF.

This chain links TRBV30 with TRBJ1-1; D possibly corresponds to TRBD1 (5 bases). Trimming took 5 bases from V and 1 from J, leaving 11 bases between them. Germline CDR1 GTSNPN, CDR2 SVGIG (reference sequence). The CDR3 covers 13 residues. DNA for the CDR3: TGTGCCTGGGGATTCGGGGCGAACACTGAAGCTTTCTTT. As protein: CAWGFGANTEAFF.

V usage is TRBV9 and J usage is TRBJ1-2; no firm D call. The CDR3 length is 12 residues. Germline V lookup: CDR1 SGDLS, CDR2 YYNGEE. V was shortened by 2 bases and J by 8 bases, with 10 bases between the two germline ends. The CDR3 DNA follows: TGTGCCAGCAGCGTTGAGGCAACCGGCTACACCTTC. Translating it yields CASSVEATGYTF. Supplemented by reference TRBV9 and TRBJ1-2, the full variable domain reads DSGVTQTPKHLITATGQRVTLRCSPRSGDLSVYWYQQSLDQGLQFLIQYYNGEERAKGNILERFSAQQFPDLHSELNLSSLELGDSALYFCASSVEATGYTFGSGTRLTVV.

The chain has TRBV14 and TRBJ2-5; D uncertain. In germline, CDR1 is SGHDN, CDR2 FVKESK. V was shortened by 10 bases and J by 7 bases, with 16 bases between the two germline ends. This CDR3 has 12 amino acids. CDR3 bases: TGTGCCACCCAGCCATATAGAGGGACCCAGTACTTC. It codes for CATQPYRGTQYF.

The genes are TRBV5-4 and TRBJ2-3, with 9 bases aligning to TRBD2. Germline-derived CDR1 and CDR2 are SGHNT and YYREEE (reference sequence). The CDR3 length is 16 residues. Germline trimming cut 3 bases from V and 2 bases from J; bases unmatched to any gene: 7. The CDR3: CASSSSSSGITDTQYF. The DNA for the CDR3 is TGTGCCAGCAGCTCTTCCTCTAGCGGGATCACAGATACGCAGTATTTT.

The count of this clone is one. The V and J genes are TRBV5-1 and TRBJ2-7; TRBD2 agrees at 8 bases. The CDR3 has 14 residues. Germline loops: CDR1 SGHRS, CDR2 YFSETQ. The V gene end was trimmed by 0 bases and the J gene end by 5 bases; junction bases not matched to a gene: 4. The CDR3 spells CASSLVWGLDEQYF. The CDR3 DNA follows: TGCGCCAGCAGCTTGGTGTGGGGACTAGACGAGCAGTACTTC. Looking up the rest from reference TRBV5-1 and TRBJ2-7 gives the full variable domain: KAGVTQTPRYLIKTRGQQVTLSCSPISGHRSVSWYQQTPGQGLQFLFEYFSETQRNKGNFPGRFSGRQFSNSRSEMNVSTLELGDSALYLCASSLVWGLDEQYFGPGTRLTVT.

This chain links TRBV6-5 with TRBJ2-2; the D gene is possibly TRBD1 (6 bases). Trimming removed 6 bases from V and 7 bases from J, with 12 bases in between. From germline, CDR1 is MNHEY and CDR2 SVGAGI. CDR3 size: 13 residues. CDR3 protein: CASRGRGFGELFF. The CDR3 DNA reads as TGTGCCAGCAGAGGCAGGGGTTTCGGGGAGCTGTTTTTT.

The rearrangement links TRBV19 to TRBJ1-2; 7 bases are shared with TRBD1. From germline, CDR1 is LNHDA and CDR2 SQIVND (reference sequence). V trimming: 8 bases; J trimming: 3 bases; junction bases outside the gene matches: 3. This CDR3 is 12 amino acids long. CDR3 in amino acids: CASYRGYYGYTF. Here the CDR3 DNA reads TGTGCCAGTTACAGGGGCTACTATGGCTACACCTTC.

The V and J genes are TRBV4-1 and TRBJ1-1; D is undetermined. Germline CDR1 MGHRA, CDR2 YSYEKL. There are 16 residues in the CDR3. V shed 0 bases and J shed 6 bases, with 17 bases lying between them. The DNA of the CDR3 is TGCGCCAGCAGCCAAGAGATCCGGGGTTGGCGGGCTGAAGCTTTCTTT. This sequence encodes CASSQEIRGWRAEAFF.

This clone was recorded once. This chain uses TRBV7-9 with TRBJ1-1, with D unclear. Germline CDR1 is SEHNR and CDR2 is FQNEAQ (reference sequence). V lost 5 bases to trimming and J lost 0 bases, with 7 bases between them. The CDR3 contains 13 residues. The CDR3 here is CASSPFLNTEAFF. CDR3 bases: TGTGCCAGCAGCCCGTTCCTGAACACTGAAGCTTTCTTT.

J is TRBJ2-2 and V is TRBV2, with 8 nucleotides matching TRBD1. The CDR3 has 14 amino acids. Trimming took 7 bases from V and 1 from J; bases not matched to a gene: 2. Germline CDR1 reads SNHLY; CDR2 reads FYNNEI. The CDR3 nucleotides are TGTGCCAGCACCGGGACAGGGAACACCGGGGAGCTGTTTTTT. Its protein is CASTGTGNTGELFF.

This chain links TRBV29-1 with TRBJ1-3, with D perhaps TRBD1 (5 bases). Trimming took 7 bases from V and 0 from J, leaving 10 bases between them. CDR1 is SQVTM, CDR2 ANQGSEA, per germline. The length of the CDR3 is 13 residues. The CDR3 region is CSALRGSGNTIYF. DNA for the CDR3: TGCAGCGCCTTAAGGGGCTCTGGAAACACCATATATTTT.

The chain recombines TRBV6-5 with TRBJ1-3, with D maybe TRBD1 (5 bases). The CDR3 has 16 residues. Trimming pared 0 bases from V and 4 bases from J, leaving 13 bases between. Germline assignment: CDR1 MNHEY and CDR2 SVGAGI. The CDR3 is CASSYSAGAEGNTIYF. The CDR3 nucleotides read TGTGCCAGCAGTTACTCGGCCGGGGCTGAAGGAAACACCATATATTTT.

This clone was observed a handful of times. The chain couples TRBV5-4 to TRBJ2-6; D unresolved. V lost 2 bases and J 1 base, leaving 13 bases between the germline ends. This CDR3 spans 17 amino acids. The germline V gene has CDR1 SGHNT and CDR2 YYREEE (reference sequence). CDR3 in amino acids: CASSFDPVGSGANVLTF. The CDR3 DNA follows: TGTGCCAGCAGCTTCGATCCCGTAGGATCTGGGGCCAACGTCCTGACTTTC.

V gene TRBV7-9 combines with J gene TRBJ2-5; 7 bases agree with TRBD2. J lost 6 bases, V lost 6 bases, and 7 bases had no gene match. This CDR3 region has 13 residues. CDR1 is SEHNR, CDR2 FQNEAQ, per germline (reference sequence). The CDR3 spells CASRAGGGQTQYF. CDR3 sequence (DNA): TGTGCCAGCAGAGCCGGGGGAGGGCAGACCCAGTACTTC. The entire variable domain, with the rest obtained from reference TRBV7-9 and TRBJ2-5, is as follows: DTGVSQNPRHKITKRGQNVTFRCDPISEHNRLYWYRQTLGQGPEFLTYFQNEAQLEKSRLLSDRFSAERPKGSFSTLEIQRTEQGDSAMYLCASRAGGGQTQYFGPGTRLLVL.

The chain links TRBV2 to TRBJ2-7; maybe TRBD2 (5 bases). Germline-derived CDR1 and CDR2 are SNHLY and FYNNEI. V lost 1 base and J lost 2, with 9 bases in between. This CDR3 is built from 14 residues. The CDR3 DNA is TGTGCCAGCAGTGAAGTCGCCGGGACCTACGAGCAGTACTTC. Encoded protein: CASSEVAGTYEQYF.

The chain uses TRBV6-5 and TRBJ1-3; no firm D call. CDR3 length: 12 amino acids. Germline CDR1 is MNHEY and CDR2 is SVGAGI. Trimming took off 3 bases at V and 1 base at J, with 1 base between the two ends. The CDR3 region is CASSYSGNTIYF. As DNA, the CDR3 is TGTGCCAGCAGTTATTCTGGAAACACCATATATTTT.

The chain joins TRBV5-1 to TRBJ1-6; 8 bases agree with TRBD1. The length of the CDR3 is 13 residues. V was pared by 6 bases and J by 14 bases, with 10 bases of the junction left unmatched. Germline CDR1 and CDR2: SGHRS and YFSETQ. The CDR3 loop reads CASTRTGSGTLHF. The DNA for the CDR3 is TGCGCCAGCACACGGACAGGGAGTGGAACCCTCCACTTT.